Presented here are 11 T cell receptor beta chains from one specimen sequenced in a study of blood T cells in healthy people across ages (dated by TCRdb to the mid-2010s). Libraries were built with 5' RACE. Sequencing took place on an Illumina HiSeq 2500. The second PCR ran for roughly 6 to 11 cycles and used a J-beta primer mix along with a sample-barcoded 5' primer. The public reads were reanalyzed by TCRdb: fastp trimming at Q25, MiXCR alignment, in-frame beta chains only. Each CDR3 protein gets just one entry, which takes the most common genes and DNA from the rows behind it. The sample contains approximately 1.5 million distinct CDR3 sequences, roughly 43% of them found a single time. The ten most abundant clones make up roughly 3.7% of the sample. The sequencing input was blood. The receptor source for this set is a woman between 18 and 29 years old in good health.

The chain is built from TRBV6-2 or TRBV6-3 and TRBJ2-1, with 7 bases lining up with TRBD1. This CDR3 comprises 14 residues. The germline CDR1 and CDR2 sequences are MNHEY and SVGEGT. The ends lost 0 bases at V and 6 bases at J; junction bases unmatched: 2. As DNA, the CDR3 is TGTGCCAGCAGTTACTCGACAGGGTTCAATGAGCAGTTCTTC. Protein sequence: CASSYSTGFNEQFF.

This clonotype was observed once. The CDR3 nucleotides are TGTGCCAGCAGTATAGATCCTGGTGATACGCAGTATTTT. Protein sequence: CASSIDPGDTQYF. The chain uses TRBV27 and TRBJ2-3; no clear D gene. Germline V lookup: CDR1 MNHEY, CDR2 SMNVEV (reference sequence). With 5 bases removed from V and 6 bases from J, the gap between germline ends came to 12 bases. The CDR3 sequence is 13 residues long.

This clonotype was counted between two and nine times. V and J are TRBV20-1 and TRBJ2-3, with unresolved D. The CDR3 is 13 residues long. Germline CDR1 DFQATT, CDR2 SNEGSKA (reference sequence). The V gene lost 3 bases and the J gene lost 2 bases, with 9 bases spanning the gap. The CDR3 DNA is TGCAGTGCTAGTTTAAGACTCACAGATACGCAGTATTTT. Its translation is CSASLRLTDTQYF.

With respect to this clonotype: At one boundary the junction diverges from the germline segment, which might be a read error. This chain joins TRBV4-2 and TRBJ2-6; D is uncertain. This CDR3 is 19 amino acids long. Looked up from germline, CDR1 is LGHNA and CDR2 is YNFKEQ. In nucleotides, the CDR3 is TGTGCCAACAGCCAAGGTGATTATTTAGGGAACCCTGGGGCCAACGTCCTGACTTTC. It codes for CANSQGDYLGNPGANVLTF.

This clonotype was counted a few times. The CDR3 reads CASSERISSGKLFF. The CDR3 coding sequence is TGTGCCAGCAGTGAAAGGATCTCAAGCGGAAAACTGTTTTTT. The genes are TRBV25-1 and TRBJ1-4; D unclear. Germline assignment: CDR1 MGHDK and CDR2 SYGVNS. The CDR3 sequence is 14 residues long. V was trimmed by 2 bases and J by 10 bases, leaving 14 bases between them.

This clonotype was counted between two and nine times. The rearrangement links TRBV4-3 to TRBJ2-3; TRBD2 aligns across 10 bases. Per germline, CDR1 LGHNA and CDR2 YSLEER. V trimming: 0 bases; J trimming: 2 bases; junction bases outside the gene matches: 11. This CDR3 has 19 amino acids. CDR3 coding DNA: TGCGCCAGCAGCCAAGAAGTAGCGGGGGGCCTCATAACCACAGATACGCAGTATTTT. This codes for CASSQEVAGGLITTDTQYF.

This clonotype appeared a few times. This chain connects TRBV6-2 or TRBV6-3 to TRBJ2-4; unclear D gene. Trimming left V 5 bases short and J 13 bases short, with 12 bases between. Germline CDR1 reads MNHEY; CDR2 reads SVGEGT. This CDR3 is 11 amino acids long. CDR3 region: CASSKGYTQYF. CDR3 sequence (DNA): TGTGCCAGCAGTAAGGGATACACCCAGTACTTC.

The V call is TRBV27, the J call TRBJ2-3; unclear D gene. Per germline, CDR1 MNHEY and CDR2 SMNVEV (reference sequence). The CDR3 sequence is 13 residues long. Trimming stripped 3 bases from V and 5 bases from J, with 9 bases between. This chain's CDR3 is CASSFQILDTQYF. The CDR3, as DNA: TGTGCCAGCAGTTTTCAGATCTTAGATACGCAGTATTTT.

The V and J genes are TRBV2 and TRBJ2-6; no reliable D call. Germline CDR1 SNHLY, CDR2 FYNNEI. Between the trimmed V and J ends, which lost 9 bases and 3 bases, there was a span of 6 bases. The CDR3 runs to 12 residues. The CDR3 sequence is CARTGGANVLTF. CDR3 DNA sequence: TGTGCCAGAACGGGTGGGGCCAACGTCCTGACTTTC.

The chain recombines TRBV20-1 with TRBJ2-1; a weak D match, TRBD2 (6 bases). Trimming stripped 5 bases from V and 4 bases from J, with 18 bases between. Germline CDR1 and CDR2: DFQATT and SNEGSKA (reference sequence). The CDR3 sequence is 15 residues long. CDR3 nucleotides: TGCAGTGCTCCCGGCGGGGCTAGTGGGTACAATGAGCAGTTCTTC. Protein: CSAPGGASGYNEQFF.

The chain employs TRBV11-1 and TRBJ2-1; D perhaps matches TRBD2 (5 bases). Germline CDR1 and CDR2: SGHAT and FQDESV (reference sequence). V was clipped by 1 base and J by 13 bases, with 8 bases between them. The CDR3 length is 11 residues. CDR3 sequence: CASSLELEQFF. The CDR3 DNA is TGTGCCAGCAGCTTAGAACTAGAACAGTTCTTC.